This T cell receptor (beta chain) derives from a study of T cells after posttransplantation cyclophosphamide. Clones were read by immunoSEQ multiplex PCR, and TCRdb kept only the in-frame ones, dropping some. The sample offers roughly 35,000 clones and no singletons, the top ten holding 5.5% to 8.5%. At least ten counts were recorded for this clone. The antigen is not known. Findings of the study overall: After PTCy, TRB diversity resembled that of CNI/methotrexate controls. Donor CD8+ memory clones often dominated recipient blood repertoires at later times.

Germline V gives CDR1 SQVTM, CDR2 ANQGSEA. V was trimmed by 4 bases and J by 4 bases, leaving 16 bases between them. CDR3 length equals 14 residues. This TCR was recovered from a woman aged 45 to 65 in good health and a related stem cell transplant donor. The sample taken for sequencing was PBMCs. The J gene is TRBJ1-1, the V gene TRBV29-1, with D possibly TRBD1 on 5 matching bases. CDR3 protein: CSVGPRVAGTEAFF. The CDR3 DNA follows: TGCAGCGTTGGACCCAGGGTAGCTGGCACTGAAGCTTTCTTT.